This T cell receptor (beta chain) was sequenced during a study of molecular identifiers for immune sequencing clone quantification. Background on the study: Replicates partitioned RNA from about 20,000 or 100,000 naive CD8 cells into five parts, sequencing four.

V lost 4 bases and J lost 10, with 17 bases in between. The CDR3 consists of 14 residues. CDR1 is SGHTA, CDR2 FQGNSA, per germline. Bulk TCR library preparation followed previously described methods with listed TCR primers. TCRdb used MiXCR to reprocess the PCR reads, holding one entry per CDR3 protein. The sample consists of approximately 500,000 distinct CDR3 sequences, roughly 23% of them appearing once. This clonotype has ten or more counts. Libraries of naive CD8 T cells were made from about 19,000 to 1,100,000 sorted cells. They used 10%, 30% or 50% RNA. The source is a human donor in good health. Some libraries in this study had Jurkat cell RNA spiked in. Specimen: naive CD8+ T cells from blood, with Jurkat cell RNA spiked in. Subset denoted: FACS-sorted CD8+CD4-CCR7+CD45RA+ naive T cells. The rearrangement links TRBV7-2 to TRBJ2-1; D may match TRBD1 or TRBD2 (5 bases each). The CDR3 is CASSSPGPGEEQFF. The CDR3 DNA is TGTGCCAGCAGCTCCCCGGGGCCCGGGGAGGAGCAGTTCTTC.